The subject of this entry is one TCR beta chain. There is no known antigen for this receptor. Base quality data are lacking; no much larger clone is found one base away. These data originate in a study of blood T cells in healthy people across ages (dated by TCRdb to between 2014 and 2017). For the study in its entirety: Template switching captured roughly one uniquely barcoded TCR beta cDNA molecule per two T cells in model experiments. Two additional independent replicas of 1 million unique cDNA reads from the same blood draw were analyzed for two donors (one aged 18 to 30 and one aged 80 or older). To track age-related changes in TCR beta repertoire diversity, the study relied on deep sequencing normalized with unique cDNA molecular identifiers. To avoid experimental bias, donors of different ages were randomly spread across the sequencing lanes. Donors were grouped into four age groups: young (average 16 years), middle-aged (roughly 37), aged (around 66) and long-lived (around 82). The paper as a whole reports these results and caveats: Observed TCR beta diversity correlated strongly with the percentage of naive T cells measured by flow cytometry. Donor CMV infection status was unknown, potentially confounding age-related changes in expanded clonotypes. Compared with the aged group, more naive CD4+ T cells, fewer expanded clones and increased TCR diversity were shown by the long-lived group, suggesting age selection. Bulk unsorted PBMC profiling prevented conclusive comparison of naive and antigen-experienced compartments. Estimates of total diversity based on one million sequenced T cells were regarded as lower bounds and as underestimates. As age increased, observed TCR beta diversity per million T cells dropped in a roughly linear way, and a significant reduction was already evident by age 40.

Receptors were amplified or captured by 5' RACE. TCRdb records Illumina HiSeq 2500 as the sequencer. A second PCR of about 7 to 12 cycles was run with a J-beta primer mix and a sample-barcoded 5' primer. A template-switch 5' adaptor carrying 12 random nucleotides introduced a unique molecular identifier onto each TCR beta cDNA molecule. Each sample yielded at least 3 million CDR3-containing paired-end reads. First-strand cDNA was synthesized from all RNA with the Mint cDNA synthesis kit, primed by a TRBC-specific oligonucleotide. After uracil-DNA glycosylase treatment, a first 18-cycle PCR used universal primers M1SS and BC2_uni_R on all cDNA. Concerning the study's data processing: Each sample was normalized by randomly selecting 1 million high-quality reads, each carrying a distinct molecular identifier. Reads sharing molecular identifiers were discarded rather than binned into consensus sequences. CDR3 identification, clonotype clustering and error correction used MiTCR with a Q25 quality threshold and the strictest error-elimination algorithm. A nonparametric unseen species model with Euler transformation was used to estimate lower-bound total TCR beta diversity. TCRdb reanalyzed the raw reads on its own, using fastp at Q25 for trimming and MiXCR for clone calling, and kept in-frame beta chains. One record per CDR3 amino acid sequence lists the most common genes and DNA. The V and J calls were not made by the authors but by TCRdb's processing. The sample table shows around 790,000 distinct CDR3 sequences, and roughly 44% are seen once. The ten most abundant clones make up approximately 20% of the sample.

CDR1 and CDR2, looked up from the germline V gene, are MGHDK and SYGVNS. The CDR3 runs 11 residues from the cysteine to the phenylalanine. CDR3 DNA only is kept here, 33 bases in frame from base 1. Trimming costs V 8 bases and J 8 bases, and their ends lie 7 bases apart. Donors were under 40 systemically healthy Caucasian individuals from Russia aged roughly 6 to 90 years. Each donor gave 8 to 10 milliliters of peripheral blood, drawn into EDTA-treated Vacutainer tubes. Ficoll-Paque density-gradient centrifugation was used to isolate PBMCs, with at least 7 million obtained per sample. Trizol reagent was used to extract total RNA from the PBMCs, yielding at least 6 micrograms per sample. Naive CD45RAhigh/CD27high T cell percentages were measured by flow cytometry on a PBMC aliquot from every donor.

The rearranged chain carries TRBV25-1 and TRBJ1-6, with the D segment identity uncertain. The receptor was isolated from a man aged 60 to 69 in good health. The specimen sequenced was blood. The nucleotides are TGTGCCAGCGGTTTTTATTCACCCCTCCACTTT. This yields the protein CASGFYSPLHF.